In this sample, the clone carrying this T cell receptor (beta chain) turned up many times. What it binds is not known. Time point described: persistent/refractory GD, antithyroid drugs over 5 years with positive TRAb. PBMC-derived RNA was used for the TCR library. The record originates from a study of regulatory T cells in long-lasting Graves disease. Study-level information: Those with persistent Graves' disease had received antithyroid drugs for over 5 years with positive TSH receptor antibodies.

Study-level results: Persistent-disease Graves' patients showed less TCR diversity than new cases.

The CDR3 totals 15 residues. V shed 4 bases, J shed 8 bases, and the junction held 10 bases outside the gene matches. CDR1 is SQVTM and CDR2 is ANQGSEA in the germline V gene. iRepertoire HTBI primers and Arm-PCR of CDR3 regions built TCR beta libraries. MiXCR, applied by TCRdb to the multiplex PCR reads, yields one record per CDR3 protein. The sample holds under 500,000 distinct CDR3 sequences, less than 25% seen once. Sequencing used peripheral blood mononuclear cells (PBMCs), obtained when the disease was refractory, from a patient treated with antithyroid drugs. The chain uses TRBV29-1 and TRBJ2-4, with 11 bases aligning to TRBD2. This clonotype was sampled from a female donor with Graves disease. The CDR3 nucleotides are TGCAGCGTTGGGGAAATAGCGGGAGGGCGGGACATTCAGTACTTC. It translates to CSVGEIAGGRDIQYF.